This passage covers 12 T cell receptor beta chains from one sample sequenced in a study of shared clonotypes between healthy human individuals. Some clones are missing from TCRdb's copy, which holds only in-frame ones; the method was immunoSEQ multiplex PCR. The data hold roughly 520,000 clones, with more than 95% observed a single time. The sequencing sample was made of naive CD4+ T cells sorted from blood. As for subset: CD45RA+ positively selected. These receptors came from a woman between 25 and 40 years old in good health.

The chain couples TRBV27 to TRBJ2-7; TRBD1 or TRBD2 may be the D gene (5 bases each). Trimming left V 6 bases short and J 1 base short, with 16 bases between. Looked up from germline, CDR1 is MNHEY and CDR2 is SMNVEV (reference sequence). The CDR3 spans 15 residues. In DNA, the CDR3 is TGTGCCAGCAGCAGGGCAGCGGCTGTTTCCTACGAGCAGTACTTC. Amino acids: CASSRAAAVSYEQYF.

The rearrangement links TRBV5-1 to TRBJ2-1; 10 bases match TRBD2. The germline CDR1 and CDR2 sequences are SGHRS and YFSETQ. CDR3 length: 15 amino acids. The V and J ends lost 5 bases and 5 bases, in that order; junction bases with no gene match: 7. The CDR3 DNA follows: TGCGCCAGCAGTCAAACTAGCGGGGACCACAATGAGCAGTTCTTC. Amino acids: CASSQTSGDHNEQFF.

CDR3 coding DNA: TGTGCCAGCAGCTTAGTTGGCGGGACGTCCTCCTACAATGAGCAGTTCTTC. Its translation: CASSLVGGTSSYNEQFF. The chain carries TRBV11-2 and TRBJ2-1; TRBD2 is a possible D gene (6 bases). This CDR3 has 17 amino acids. V lost 1 base and J 0 bases, leaving 13 bases between the germline ends. The germline gives CDR1 SGHAT, CDR2 FQNNGV. The full variable domain, in which reference TRBV11-2 and TRBJ2-1 provide the parts outside the CDR3, is EAGVAQSPRYKIIEKRQSVAFWCNPISGHATLYWYQQILGQGPKLLIQFQNNGVVDDSQLPKDRFSAERLKGVDSTLKIQPAKLEDSAVYLCASSLVGGTSSYNEQFFGPGTRLTVL.

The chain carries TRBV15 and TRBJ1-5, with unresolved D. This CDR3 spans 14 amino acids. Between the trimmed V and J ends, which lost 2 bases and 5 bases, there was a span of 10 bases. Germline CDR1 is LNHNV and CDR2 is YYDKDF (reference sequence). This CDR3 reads CATSRILPDQPQHF. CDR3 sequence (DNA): TGTGCCACCAGCAGAATCCTCCCGGATCAGCCCCAGCATTTT.

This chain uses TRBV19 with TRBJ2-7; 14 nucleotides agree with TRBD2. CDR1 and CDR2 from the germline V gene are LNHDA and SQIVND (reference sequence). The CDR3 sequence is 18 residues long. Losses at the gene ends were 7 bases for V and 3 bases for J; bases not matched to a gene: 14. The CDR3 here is CASIKGGTSGRKCYEQYF. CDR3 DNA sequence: TGTGCCAGTATCAAGGGTGGGACTAGCGGGAGAAAGTGCTACGAGCAGTACTTC.

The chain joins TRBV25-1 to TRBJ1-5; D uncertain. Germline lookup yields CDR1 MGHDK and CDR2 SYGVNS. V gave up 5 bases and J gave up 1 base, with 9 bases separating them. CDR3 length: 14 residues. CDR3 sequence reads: CASSLRSSNQPQHF. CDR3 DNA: TGTGCCAGCAGTTTGAGGTCGAGCAATCAGCCCCAGCATTTT.

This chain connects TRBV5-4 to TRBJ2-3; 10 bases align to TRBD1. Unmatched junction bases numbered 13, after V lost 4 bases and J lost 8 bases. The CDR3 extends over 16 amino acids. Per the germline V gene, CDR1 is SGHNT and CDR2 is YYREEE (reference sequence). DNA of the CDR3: TGTGCCAGCAGCCTGGGGACAGGGGCGGGAGTAAGTACGCAGTATTTT. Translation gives CASSLGTGAGVSTQYF.

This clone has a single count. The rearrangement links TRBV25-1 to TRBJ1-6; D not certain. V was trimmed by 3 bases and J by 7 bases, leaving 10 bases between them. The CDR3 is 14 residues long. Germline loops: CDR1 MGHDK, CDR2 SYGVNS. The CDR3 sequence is CASSDSYGNSPLHF. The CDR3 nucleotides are TGTGCCAGCAGTGATTCGTACGGAAATTCACCCCTCCACTTT.

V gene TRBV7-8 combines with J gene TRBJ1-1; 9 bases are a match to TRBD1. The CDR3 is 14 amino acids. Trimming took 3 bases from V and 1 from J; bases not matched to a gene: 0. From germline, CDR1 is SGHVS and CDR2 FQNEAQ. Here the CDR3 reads CASSLGQGNTEAFF. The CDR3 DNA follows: TGTGCCAGCAGCTTGGGACAGGGGAACACTGAAGCTTTCTTT.

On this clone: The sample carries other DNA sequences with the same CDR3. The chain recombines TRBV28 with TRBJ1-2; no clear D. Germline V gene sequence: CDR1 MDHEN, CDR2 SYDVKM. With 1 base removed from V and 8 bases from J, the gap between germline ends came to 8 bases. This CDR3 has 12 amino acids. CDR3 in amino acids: CASSLSEGGYTF. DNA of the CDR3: TGTGCCAGCAGTTTATCTGAAGGGGGCTACACCTTC.

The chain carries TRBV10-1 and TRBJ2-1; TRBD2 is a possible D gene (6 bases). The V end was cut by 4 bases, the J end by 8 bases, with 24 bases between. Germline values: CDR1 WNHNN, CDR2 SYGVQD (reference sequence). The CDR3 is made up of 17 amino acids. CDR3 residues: CASSGTGSGGSRYEQFF. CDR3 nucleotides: TGCGCCAGCAGTGGGACCGGGAGTGGGGGGAGTAGGTATGAGCAGTTCTTC.

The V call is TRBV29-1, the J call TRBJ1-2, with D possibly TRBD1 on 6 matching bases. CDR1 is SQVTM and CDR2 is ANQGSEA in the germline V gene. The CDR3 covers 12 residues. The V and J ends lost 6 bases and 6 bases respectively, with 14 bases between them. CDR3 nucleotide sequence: TGCAGCGTCCACAGGGTTTCGGATGGCTACACCTTC. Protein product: CSVHRVSDGYTF.